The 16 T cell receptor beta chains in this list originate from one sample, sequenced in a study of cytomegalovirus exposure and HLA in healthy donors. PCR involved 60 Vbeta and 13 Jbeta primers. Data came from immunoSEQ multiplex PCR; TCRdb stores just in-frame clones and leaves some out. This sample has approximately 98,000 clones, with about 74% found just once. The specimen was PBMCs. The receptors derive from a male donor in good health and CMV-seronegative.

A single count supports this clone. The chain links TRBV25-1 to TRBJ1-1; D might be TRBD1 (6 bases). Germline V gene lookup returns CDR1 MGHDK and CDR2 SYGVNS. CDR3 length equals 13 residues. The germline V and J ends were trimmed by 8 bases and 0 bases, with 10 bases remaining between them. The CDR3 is CASARTVNTEAFF. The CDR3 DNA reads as TGTGCCAGCGCAAGGACAGTGAACACTGAAGCTTTCTTT.

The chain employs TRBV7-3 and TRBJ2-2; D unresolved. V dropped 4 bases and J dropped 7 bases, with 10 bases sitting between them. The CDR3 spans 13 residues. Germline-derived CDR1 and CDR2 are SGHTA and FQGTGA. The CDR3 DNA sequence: TGTGCCAGCAGCTCCTTAAGAGGCGGGGAGCTGTTTTTT. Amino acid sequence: CASSSLRGGELFF.

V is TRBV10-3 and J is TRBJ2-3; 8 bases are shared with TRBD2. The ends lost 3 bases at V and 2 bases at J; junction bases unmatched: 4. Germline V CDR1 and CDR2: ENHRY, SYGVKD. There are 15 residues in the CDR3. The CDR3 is CAISEPGGPTDTQYF. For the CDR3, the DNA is TGTGCCATCAGTGAACCGGGAGGGCCCACAGATACGCAGTATTTT.

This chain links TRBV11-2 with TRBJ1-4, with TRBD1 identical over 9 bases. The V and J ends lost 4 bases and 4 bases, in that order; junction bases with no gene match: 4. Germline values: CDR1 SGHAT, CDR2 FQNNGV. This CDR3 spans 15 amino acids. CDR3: CASSSQGAHNEKLFF. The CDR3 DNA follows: TGTGCCAGCAGCTCACAGGGGGCCCATAATGAAAAACTGTTTTTT.

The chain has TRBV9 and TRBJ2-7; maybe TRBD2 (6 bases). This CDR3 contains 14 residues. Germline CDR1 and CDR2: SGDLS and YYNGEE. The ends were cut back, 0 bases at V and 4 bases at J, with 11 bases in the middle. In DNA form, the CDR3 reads TGTGCCAGCAGCGTAGACGGGAGCGGTTACGAGCAGTACTTC. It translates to CASSVDGSGYEQYF.

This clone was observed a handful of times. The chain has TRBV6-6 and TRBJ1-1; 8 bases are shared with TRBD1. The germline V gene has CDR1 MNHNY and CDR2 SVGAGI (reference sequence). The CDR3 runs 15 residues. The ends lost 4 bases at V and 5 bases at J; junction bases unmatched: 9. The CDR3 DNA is TGTGCCAGCAGTTCCTCGACAGGGGTGGGGACTGAAGCTTTCTTT. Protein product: CASSSSTGVGTEAFF.

CDR3 loop: CASSGTGIDGYTF. The CDR3 DNA follows: TGTGCCAGTTCCGGGACAGGGATAGATGGCTACACCTTC. V and J are TRBV19 and TRBJ1-2, with 9 bases matching TRBD1. V lost 8 bases and J lost 6; bases outside the gene matches: 7. The CDR3 is made up of 13 amino acids. The germline gives CDR1 LNHDA, CDR2 SQIVND (reference sequence).

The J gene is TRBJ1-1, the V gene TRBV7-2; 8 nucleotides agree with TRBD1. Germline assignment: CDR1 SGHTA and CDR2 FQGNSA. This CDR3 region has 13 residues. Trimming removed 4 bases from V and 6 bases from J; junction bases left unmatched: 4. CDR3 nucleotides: TGTGCCAGCAGCTACTTGACAGGGGCTGAAGCTTTCTTT. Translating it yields CASSYLTGAEAFF. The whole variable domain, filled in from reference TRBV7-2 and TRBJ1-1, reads GAGVSQSPSNKVTEKGKDVELRCDPISGHTALYWYRQSLGQGLEFLIYFQGNSAPDKSGLPSDRFSAERTGGSVSTLTIQRTQQEDSAVYLCASSYLTGAEAFFGQGTRLTVV.

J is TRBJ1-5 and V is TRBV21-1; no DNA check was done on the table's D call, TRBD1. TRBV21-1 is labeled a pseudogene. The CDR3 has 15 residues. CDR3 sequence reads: CASSPRTDCNQPQHF. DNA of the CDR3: TGTGCCAGCAGCCCCCGGACAGATTGCAATCAGCCCCAGCATTTT.

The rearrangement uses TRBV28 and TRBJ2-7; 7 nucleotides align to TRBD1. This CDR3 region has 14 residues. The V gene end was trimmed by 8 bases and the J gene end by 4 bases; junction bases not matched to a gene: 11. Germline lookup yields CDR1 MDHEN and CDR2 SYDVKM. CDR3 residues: CASGDSTGAYEQYF. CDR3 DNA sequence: TGTGCCAGCGGAGATTCCACAGGGGCATACGAGCAGTACTTC.

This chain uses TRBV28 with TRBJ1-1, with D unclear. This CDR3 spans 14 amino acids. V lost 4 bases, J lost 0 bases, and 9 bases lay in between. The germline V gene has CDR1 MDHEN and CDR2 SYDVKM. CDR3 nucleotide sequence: TGTGCCAGCAGTTCTACAGCTATGAACACTGAAGCTTTCTTT. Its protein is CASSSTAMNTEAFF.

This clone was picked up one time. This CDR3 is CASSPDRGRPYEQYF. The CDR3 DNA follows: TGTGCCAGCAGCCCCGACAGGGGGAGGCCCTACGAGCAGTACTTC. V is TRBV5-8 and J is TRBJ2-7, with 9 bases matching TRBD1. This CDR3 region has 15 residues. V was clipped by 4 bases and J by 2 bases; unmatched bases: 7. Germline lookup yields CDR1 SGHTS and CDR2 YDEGEE.

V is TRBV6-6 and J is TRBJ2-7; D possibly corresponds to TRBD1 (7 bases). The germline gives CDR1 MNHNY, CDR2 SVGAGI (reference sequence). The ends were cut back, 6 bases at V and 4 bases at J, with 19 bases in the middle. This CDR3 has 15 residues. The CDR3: CASRFQGGDQYEQYF. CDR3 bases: TGTGCCAGCAGATTCCAGGGGGGAGATCAGTACGAGCAGTACTTC.

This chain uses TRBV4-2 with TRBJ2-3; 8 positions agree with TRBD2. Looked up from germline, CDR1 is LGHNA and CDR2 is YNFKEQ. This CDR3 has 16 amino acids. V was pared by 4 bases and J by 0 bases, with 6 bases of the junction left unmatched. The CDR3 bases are TGTGCCAGCAGCCCGGGGGGGGATGCTAGCACAGATACGCAGTATTTT. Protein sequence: CASSPGGDASTDTQYF.

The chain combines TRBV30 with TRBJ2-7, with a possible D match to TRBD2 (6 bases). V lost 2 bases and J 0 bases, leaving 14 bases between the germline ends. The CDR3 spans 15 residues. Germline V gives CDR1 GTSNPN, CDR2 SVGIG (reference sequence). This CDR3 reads CAWSRGGGISYEQYF. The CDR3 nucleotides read TGTGCCTGGAGTCGAGGAGGAGGGATCTCCTACGAGCAGTACTTC.

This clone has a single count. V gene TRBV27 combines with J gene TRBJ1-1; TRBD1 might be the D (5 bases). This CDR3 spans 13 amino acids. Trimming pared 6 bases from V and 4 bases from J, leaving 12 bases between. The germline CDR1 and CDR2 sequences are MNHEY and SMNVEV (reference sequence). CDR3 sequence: CASRLGGSTEAFF. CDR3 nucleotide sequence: TGTGCCAGCAGACTCGGGGGGAGCACTGAAGCTTTCTTT.